The 32 T cell receptor beta chains below come from one sample, sequenced in a study of T cells expressing NK-cell markers. TCRdb re-analyzed the 5' RACE reads; it lists each CDR3 protein once, without DNA. This specimen shows about 450,000 distinct CDR3 sequences; the ten leading clones hold about 7.1%. Material: blood T cells: a sorted CD56 or NKG2C T cell subset, CD4+ or CD8+ T cells, or bulk PBMC T cells (not recorded which). The receptors come from a woman between 18 and 69 years old in good health.

V gene TRBV24-1 combines with J gene TRBJ1-5; TCRdb picks TRBD1, but there is no DNA to check that call. The CDR3 extends over 15 amino acids. Per the germline V gene, CDR1 is KGHDR and CDR2 is SFDVKD. The CDR3 spells CATSEEDRANQPQHF.

The chain uses TRBV20-1 and TRBJ2-5; TCRdb returns TRBD1, unconfirmable since there is no DNA. From germline, CDR1 is DFQATT and CDR2 SNEGSKA (reference sequence). The CDR3 loop spans 13 amino acids. The CDR3 region is CSASRGDQETQYF.

The chain has TRBV5-1 and TRBJ1-1. This CDR3 region has 13 residues. Per the germline V gene, CDR1 is SGHRS and CDR2 is YFSETQ. The CDR3 protein is CASSLHMGAEAFF.

J is TRBJ2-3 and V is TRBV29-1; the D gene TCRdb calls, TRBD2, cannot be checked with no DNA. Germline V gene sequence: CDR1 SQVTM, CDR2 ANQGSEA. The CDR3 covers 15 residues. The CDR3: CSVLAGGLSTDTQYF.

The chain's CDR3 is CASSFSGSGEQYF. The rearrangement links TRBV12-3 or TRBV12-4 to TRBJ2-7; the TCRdb call, TRBD2, lacks DNA for checking. CDR3 size: 13 residues.

The chain couples TRBV5-1 to TRBJ1-4; TCRdb gives TRBD1 as the D gene, but with no DNA this cannot be confirmed. The germline V gene has CDR1 SGHRS and CDR2 YFSETQ. This CDR3 region has 16 residues. CDR3 loop: CASSSPPGQGMEKLFF. Together with reference TRBV5-1 and TRBJ1-4, the CDR3 gives the full variable domain: KAGVTQTPRYLIKTRGQQVTLSCSPISGHRSVSWYQQTPGQGLQFLFEYFSETQRNKGNFPGRFSGRQFSNSRSEMNVSTLELGDSALYLCASSSPPGQGMEKLFFGSGTQLSVL.

The chain employs TRBV7-9 and TRBJ2-2. Germline loops: CDR1 SEHNR, CDR2 FQNEAQ (reference sequence). The CDR3 sequence is 17 residues long. The chain's CDR3 is CASSPRSRIANTGELFF.

The V gene is TRBV12-3 or TRBV12-4, the J gene TRBJ1-1; TCRdb calls TRBD1, which cannot be checked without DNA. The CDR3 consists of 15 residues. The CDR3 loop reads CASSFPPRVNTEAFF.

The chain uses TRBV6-2 or TRBV6-3 and TRBJ2-5. This CDR3 region has 15 residues. Germline V gives CDR1 MNHEY, CDR2 SVGEGT. CDR3 region: CASSYSATIQETQYF.

The gene calls are TRBV19 and TRBJ2-7. CDR1 and CDR2 from the germline V gene are LNHDA and SQIVND (reference sequence). There are 14 residues in the CDR3. The CDR3 is CASSIGSIAYEQYF.

J is TRBJ1-1 and V is TRBV12-5. This CDR3 spans 17 amino acids. CDR1 LGHNT and CDR2 FRNRAP come from the germline V gene. This CDR3 is CASGLGSGGFVDTEAFF. Supplemented by reference TRBV12-5 and TRBJ1-1, the full variable domain reads DARVTQTPRHKVTEMGQEVTMRCQPILGHNTVFWYRQTMMQGLELLAYFRNRAPLDDSGMPKDRFSAEMPDATLATLKIQPSEPRDSAVYFCASGLGSGGFVDTEAFFGQGTRLTVV.

The CDR3 protein is CSVARGYEQYF. The chain joins TRBV29-1 to TRBJ2-7; TCRdb names TRBD1, which stays unverified in the absence of DNA. Germline CDR1 and CDR2: SQVTM and ANQGSEA. The CDR3 spans 11 residues.

The chain combines TRBV4-1 with TRBJ1-2; the TCRdb call, TRBD1, lacks DNA for checking. The CDR3 has 17 residues. Germline CDR1 and CDR2: MGHRA and YSYEKL. The CDR3 sequence: CASSQTFAFGQGYGYTF.

The chain is built from TRBV28 and TRBJ2-7; the D call from TCRdb, TRBD2, cannot be confirmed without DNA. In germline, CDR1 is MDHEN, CDR2 SYDVKM. The CDR3 loop spans 14 amino acids. This CDR3 reads CASSVAGGGYEQYF.

The rearrangement uses TRBV6-1 and TRBJ1-2; TCRdb's assignment of TRBD1 cannot be checked, as there is no DNA. Germline CDR1 and CDR2: MNHNS and SASEGT. The CDR3 runs 14 residues. CDR3: CASRPPGQGYGYTF.

The V and J genes are TRBV9 and TRBJ1-6; there is no DNA to check the TCRdb D call of TRBD1. CDR3 length: 13 amino acids. Germline CDR1 reads SGDLS; CDR2 reads YYNGEE. The CDR3 region is CASSGGQLGALHF.

V gene TRBV20-1 combines with J gene TRBJ1-1; no DNA is available, so the TRBD1 call from TCRdb remains unchecked. Germline-derived CDR1 and CDR2 are DFQATT and SNEGSKA (reference sequence). This CDR3 comprises 14 residues. CDR3 region: CSARVPGQNTEAFF.

This chain uses TRBV20-1 with TRBJ2-5; as DNA is missing, the TRBD2 call by TCRdb cannot be tested. CDR1 is DFQATT and CDR2 is SNEGSKA in the germline V gene (reference sequence). The CDR3 extends over 13 amino acids. CDR3 in amino acids: CSARPSGQETQYF.

This CDR3 reads CASSPGQEYQPQHF. The rearrangement uses TRBV6-2 or TRBV6-3 and TRBJ1-5; TCRdb proposes TRBD1, but this gene call is untestable without DNA. The length of the CDR3 is 14 residues. Germline V gene lookup returns CDR1 MNHEY and CDR2 SVGEGT.

The rearrangement links TRBV10-3 to TRBJ1-1; the D gene TCRdb calls, TRBD1, cannot be checked with no DNA. Germline assignment: CDR1 ENHRY and CDR2 SYGVKD. CDR3 size: 16 residues. This CDR3 reads CAIRPGTGGRSTEAFF.

The CDR3 spells CASSIDGNQPQHF. This rearrangement joins TRBV7-3 to TRBJ1-5. The CDR3 has 13 amino acids. CDR1 and CDR2 from the germline V gene are SGHTA and FQGTGA.

The chain links TRBV25-1 to TRBJ1-2. Germline V lookup: CDR1 MGHDK, CDR2 SYGVNS. The CDR3 has 14 residues. This CDR3 is CASIPAGSNYGYTF.

The rearrangement uses TRBV20-1 and TRBJ2-3. CDR3 length: 11 residues. Germline CDR1 and CDR2: DFQATT and SNEGSKA (reference sequence). CDR3 region: CSARKSDTQYF.

The chain has TRBV4-3 and TRBJ2-3. The CDR3 runs to 13 residues. Germline V gene lookup returns CDR1 LGHNA and CDR2 YSLEER. CDR3 residues: CASSQELTDTQYF.

The V and J genes are TRBV4-3 and TRBJ2-2. This CDR3 is 16 amino acids long. CDR1 and CDR2 from the germline V gene are LGHNA and YSLEER. This CDR3 reads CASSQVIRANTGELFF.

The chain carries TRBV9 and TRBJ2-5; TCRdb indicates TRBD1, and absent DNA this call remains unverified. CDR1 is SGDLS and CDR2 is YYNGEE in the germline V gene. This CDR3 spans 16 amino acids. The CDR3 loop reads CASSVTTGQGQETQYF.

This rearrangement joins TRBV5-8 to TRBJ1-1. The germline CDR1 and CDR2 sequences are SGHTS and YDEGEE. This CDR3 region has 14 residues. The CDR3 sequence: CASSLLPSNSEAFF.

The V call is TRBV20-1, the J call TRBJ2-5; TCRdb's D call of TRBD1 is untestable without DNA. The length of the CDR3 is 12 residues. Germline V gene lookup returns CDR1 DFQATT and CDR2 SNEGSKA (reference sequence). This CDR3 is CSAGGVKETQYF.

The genes are TRBV3-1 and TRBJ1-1; TCRdb lists TRBD1, though no DNA is available to test this call. This CDR3 spans 14 amino acids. Germline V gene sequence: CDR1 LGHDT, CDR2 YNNKEL (reference sequence). This CDR3 reads CASKTGTTNTEAFF.

The chain combines TRBV5-1 with TRBJ2-1; TCRdb proposes TRBD2, but this gene call is untestable without DNA. Germline V gene sequence: CDR1 SGHRS, CDR2 YFSETQ. The CDR3 covers 17 residues. The CDR3 loop is CASSPSTSGSINNEQFF. The variable domain in full, completed from reference TRBV5-1 and TRBJ2-1, reads KAGVTQTPRYLIKTRGQQVTLSCSPISGHRSVSWYQQTPGQGLQFLFEYFSETQRNKGNFPGRFSGRQFSNSRSEMNVSTLELGDSALYLCASSPSTSGSINNEQFFGPGTRLTVL.

This chain connects TRBV12-3 or TRBV12-4 to TRBJ2-5; absent DNA, TCRdb's TRBD1 call cannot be checked. The length of the CDR3 is 15 residues. CDR3 region: CASSSGGGHQETQYF.

This chain connects TRBV7-8 to TRBJ2-3; TCRdb outputs TRBD2, but without DNA this stays unchecked. The germline CDR1 and CDR2 sequences are SGHVS and FQNEAQ. CDR3 length: 15 residues. The CDR3 sequence: CASSFPQGPTDTQYF.